This paragraph covers one TCR beta chain sequence. Its antigen is undetermined. Trimming pared 4 bases from V and 5 bases from J, leaving 11 bases between. This CDR3 is built from 12 residues. The germline gives CDR1 SQVTM, CDR2 ANQGSEA. The sample originates from a study of T cell responses to AZD1222 COVID-19 vaccine. Repertoires were generated with immunoSEQ multiplex PCR, while TCRdb's copy carries only in-frame clones and drops some. In the table there are approximately 130,000 clones, roughly 87% of which are singletons. Both about-4-week and about-12-week second-dose recipients were combined. Regarding the study as a whole: Breadth and depth of Spike-specific TCRs rose after two AZD1222 doses. Sampling that yielded the repertoires occurred only after the peak T cell response. It should be noted that donors were predominantly white British and more often female, and clonal diversity was possibly underestimated.

This sequence joins TRBV29-1 and TRBJ1-2, with D maybe TRBD1 (6 bases). This specimen consisted of peripheral blood, obtained 28 days after the second AZD1222 dose. The TCR originated in an adult who received the AZD1222 COVID-19 vaccine. The CDR3 protein is CSVGGGVYGYTF. The DNA for the CDR3 is TGCAGCGTTGGGGGGGGCGTATATGGCTACACCTTC.